Below, 2 T cell receptor beta chains from the same sample are listed, as sequenced in a study of T cells in Graves' hyperthyroidism and ophthalmopathy. Amplification of TCR beta CDR3 regions was performed using RNA transcripts as template. HTBI primers were used for first-round RT-PCR of the TCR CDR3. MiXCR, run by TCRdb on the multiplex PCR reads, gives a single entry per CDR3 protein. The sample yields fewer than 650,000 distinct CDR3 sequences, approximately 15% seen once. Sequencing input: blood. All receptors derive from a middle-aged woman with Graves' ophthalmopathy.

This chain joins TRBV9 and TRBJ1-3; a possible D gene is TRBD1 (5 bases). The CDR3 covers 15 residues. The V gene lost 4 bases and the J gene lost 0 bases, with 11 bases spanning the gap. Per the germline V gene, CDR1 is SGDLS and CDR2 is YYNGEE. CDR3 DNA: TGTGCCAGCAGCCTCTTGGGACTCTCTGGAAACACCATATATTTT. It is translated as CASSLLGLSGNTIYF.

At least ten counts were recorded for this clonotype. The J gene is TRBJ2-5, the V gene TRBV11-2, with TRBD2 matching over 13 bases. This CDR3 region has 17 residues. CDR1 is SGHAT and CDR2 is FQNNGV in the germline V gene. V lost 5 bases, J lost 4 bases, and 10 bases stayed unmatched. The CDR3 here is CASSDGLAGVFRETQYF. The DNA for the CDR3 is TGTGCCAGCAGCGATGGACTAGCGGGAGTTTTTCGAGAGACCCAGTACTTC.